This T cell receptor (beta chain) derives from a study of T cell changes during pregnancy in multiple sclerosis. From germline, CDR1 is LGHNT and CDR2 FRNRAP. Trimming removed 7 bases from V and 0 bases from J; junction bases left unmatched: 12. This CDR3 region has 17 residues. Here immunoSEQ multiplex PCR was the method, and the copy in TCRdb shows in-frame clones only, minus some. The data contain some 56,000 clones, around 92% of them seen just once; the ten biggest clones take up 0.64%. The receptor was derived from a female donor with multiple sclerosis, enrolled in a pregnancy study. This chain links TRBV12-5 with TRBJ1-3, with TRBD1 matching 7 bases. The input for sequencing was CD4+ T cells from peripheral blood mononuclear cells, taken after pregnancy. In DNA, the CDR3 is TGTGCTAGTGCCCCGCGCCCCCGGGACAGCTCTGGAAACACCATATATTTT. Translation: CASAPRPRDSSGNTIYF.